One and the same sample provided the 5 T cell receptor beta chains below, sequenced in a study of T-cell reconstitution after alpha-beta-depleted transplantation in children. Unique molecular identifiers were incorporated into the prepared TCRbeta library. MiXCR, applied by TCRdb to the PCR reads, yields one record per CDR3 protein. The sample has 550,000 to 800,000 distinct CDR3 sequences, 13% seen once; the top ten hold 0.79%. The sample here was PBMCs, taken before TCRalphabeta/CD19-depleted stem cell transplant. These receptor sequences come from a girl aged 2 to 10 with congenital amegakaryocytic thrombocytopenia, due to receive a stem cell transplant.

This clonotype has just a few counts. The J gene is TRBJ2-1, the V gene TRBV11-1, with 7 bases identical to TRBD2. V was pared by 0 bases and J by 6 bases, with 14 bases of the junction left unmatched. This CDR3 has 18 amino acids. Germline V gene lookup returns CDR1 SGHAT and CDR2 FQDESV (reference sequence). The CDR3 loop reads CASSLANWWQGGGNEQFF. DNA for the CDR3: TGTGCCAGCAGCTTAGCGAATTGGTGGCAGGGCGGGGGCAATGAGCAGTTCTTC.

The chain has TRBV5-1 and TRBJ1-5; 7 bases line up with TRBD1. Germline CDR1 and CDR2: SGHRS and YFSETQ. CDR3 size: 14 residues. V lost 0 bases, J lost 5 bases, and 2 bases stayed unmatched. The CDR3 protein is CASSLDGTDQPQHF. As DNA, the CDR3 is TGCGCCAGCAGCTTGGACGGGACAGATCAGCCCCAGCATTTT.

V usage is TRBV19 and J usage is TRBJ1-1, with D perhaps TRBD1 (6 bases). Germline V gene sequence: CDR1 LNHDA, CDR2 SQIVND (reference sequence). With 7 bases removed from V and 11 bases from J, the gap between germline ends came to 23 bases. The CDR3 is made up of 14 amino acids. In DNA form, the CDR3 reads TGTGCCAGTACTCCGGACGGGGGGCAGCTAGAGGCTTTCTTT. Translated: CASTPDGGQLEAFF.

The chain couples TRBV20-1 to TRBJ2-1, with 12 positions matching TRBD2. The V gene end was trimmed by 6 bases and the J gene end by 3 bases; junction bases not matched to a gene: 3. The CDR3 has 14 amino acids. Germline assignment: CDR1 DFQATT and CDR2 SNEGSKA (reference sequence). Here the CDR3 reads CSAMTSGGYNEQFF. CDR3 bases: TGCAGTGCCATGACTAGCGGGGGCTACAATGAGCAGTTCTTC.

This clonotype was observed at least ten times. The rearrangement links TRBV5-1 to TRBJ2-3; 9 nucleotides match TRBD1. J was trimmed by 7 bases and V by 4 bases; bases with no gene match: 10. This CDR3 has 15 residues. Per the germline V gene, CDR1 is SGHRS and CDR2 is YFSETQ. DNA of the CDR3: TGCGCCAGCAGCCCCGGGACAGGGCCGGGTAATACGCAGTATTTT. Translating it yields CASSPGTGPGNTQYF. Together with reference TRBV5-1 and TRBJ2-3, the CDR3 gives the full variable domain: KAGVTQTPRYLIKTRGQQVTLSCSPISGHRSVSWYQQTPGQGLQFLFEYFSETQRNKGNFPGRFSGRQFSNSRSEMNVSTLELGDSALYLCASSPGTGPGNTQYFGPGTRLTVL.